Listed below are T cell receptor beta chains from one sample, sequenced in a study of T cells expressing NK-cell markers. TCRdb re-called the 5' RACE reads; every CDR3 protein appears as one record, without DNA. There are about 30,000 distinct CDR3 sequences in the sample, with 60% held by the top ten. The sequenced sample was blood T cells: a sorted CD56 or NKG2C T cell subset, CD4+ or CD8+ T cells, or bulk PBMC T cells (not recorded which). These receptors came from a woman between 18 and 69 years old in good health. The CDR3 runs from the conserved cysteine through the conserved F or W. Each record gives: V gene, J gene, CDR3 length, CDR3 protein.

v_call: TRBV2
j_call: TRBJ2-1
cdr3_length: 13
cdr3_aa: CAGGLAEYNEQFF

v_call: TRBV15
j_call: TRBJ2-3
cdr3_length: 14
cdr3_aa: CATSSETSADTQYF

v_call: TRBV27
j_call: TRBJ2-2
cdr3_length: 13
cdr3_aa: CASSLWDTGELFF

v_call: TRBV27
j_call: TRBJ2-7
cdr3_length: 13
cdr3_aa: CASIGTSAYEQYF

v_call: TRBV7-2
j_call: TRBJ2-3
cdr3_length: 15
cdr3_aa: CASSLGTGGKDTQYF

v_call: TRBV4-1
j_call: TRBJ2-1
cdr3_length: 17
cdr3_aa: CASSQTIAGGPGNEQFF

v_call: TRBV7-6
j_call: TRBJ2-1
cdr3_length: 17
cdr3_aa: CASSLGARGLAANEQFF

v_call: TRBV9
j_call: TRBJ2-1
cdr3_length: 16
cdr3_aa: CASSDRLAGVSHEQFF

v_call: TRBV5-1
j_call: TRBJ2-7
cdr3_length: 15
cdr3_aa: CASSLEPGASYEQYF

v_call: TRBV4-1
j_call: TRBJ1-2
cdr3_length: 14
cdr3_aa: CASSQVGQLYGYTF

v_call: TRBV28
j_call: TRBJ2-2
cdr3_length: 14
cdr3_aa: CASSLYQNTGELFF

v_call: TRBV12-3/TRBV12-4
j_call: TRBJ1-1
cdr3_length: 11
cdr3_aa: CATRLDREAFF

v_call: TRBV4-1
j_call: TRBJ1-4
cdr3_length: 16
cdr3_aa: CASSHPGGLTNEKLFF

v_call: TRBV9
j_call: TRBJ2-2
cdr3_length: 17
cdr3_aa: CASSVGLAGGFTGELFF

v_call: TRBV7-9
j_call: TRBJ1-6
cdr3_length: 15
cdr3_aa: CASSPWDRGNSPLHF

v_call: TRBV7-6
j_call: TRBJ1-3
cdr3_length: 15
cdr3_aa: CASSPDTSSGNTIYF

v_call: TRBV6-5
j_call: TRBJ2-7
cdr3_length: 15
cdr3_aa: CASSAPTSGVYEQYF

v_call: TRBV20-1
j_call: TRBJ2-3
cdr3_length: 17
cdr3_aa: CSARAYLAGSSTDTQYF

v_call: TRBV6-4
j_call: TRBJ2-1
cdr3_length: 14
cdr3_aa: CASSPGGALNEQFF

v_call: TRBV9
j_call: TRBJ1-5
cdr3_length: 14
cdr3_aa: CASGTGTSNQPQHF

v_call: TRBV27
j_call: TRBJ1-2
cdr3_length: 14
cdr3_aa: CASSLRLGSYGYTF

v_call: TRBV27
j_call: TRBJ2-2
cdr3_length: 15
cdr3_aa: CASSRLADYTGELFF

v_call: TRBV7-2
j_call: TRBJ2-3
cdr3_length: 15
cdr3_aa: CASSLEKDSVDTQYF

v_call: TRBV5-1
j_call: TRBJ2-7
cdr3_length: 15
cdr3_aa: CASSFKRSGSYEQYF

v_call: TRBV7-9
j_call: TRBJ2-1
cdr3_length: 12
cdr3_aa: CASSPQLNEQFF

v_call: TRBV4-1
j_call: TRBJ2-7
cdr3_length: 14
cdr3_aa: CASSQGLAGYEQYF

v_call: TRBV7-9
j_call: TRBJ2-5
cdr3_length: 14
cdr3_aa: CASSTLAAIETQYF

v_call: TRBV27
j_call: TRBJ2-7
cdr3_length: 16
cdr3_aa: CASSFLAPGQGYEQYF

v_call: TRBV14
j_call: TRBJ2-7
cdr3_length: 15
cdr3_aa: CASSQPGLAPAGQYF

v_call: TRBV7-8
j_call: TRBJ2-5
cdr3_length: 15
cdr3_aa: CASSLRGQGRETQYF

v_call: TRBV10-3
j_call: TRBJ2-1
cdr3_length: 17
cdr3_aa: CAISDQTSGDSYNEQFF

v_call: TRBV7-9
j_call: TRBJ2-1
cdr3_length: 12
cdr3_aa: CASSLGGFEQFF

v_call: TRBV27
j_call: TRBJ2-1
cdr3_length: 16
cdr3_aa: CASSFASENLYNEQFF

v_call: TRBV29-1
j_call: TRBJ1-1
cdr3_length: 13
cdr3_aa: CSVYGTVNTEAFF

v_call: TRBV2
j_call: TRBJ2-7
cdr3_length: 18
cdr3_aa: CASGEGGGDRVNPYEQYF

v_call: TRBV7-8
j_call: TRBJ2-5
cdr3_length: 16
cdr3_aa: CASSLAGGRARETQYF

v_call: TRBV7-2
j_call: TRBJ2-1
cdr3_length: 17
cdr3_aa: CASSLEGAGGDYNEQFF

v_call: TRBV10-3
j_call: TRBJ2-5
cdr3_length: 17
cdr3_aa: CAISDGSEAGVGETQYF